A selection of T cell receptor beta chains follows, all from one sample in a study of human T cells and chemical hapten exposure. TCRdb reprocessed the RACE reads via MiXCR and lists one record per CDR3 protein. The sample gives more than 250,000 distinct CDR3 sequences, roughly 8.9% of which show up once; 2% to 3% is in the top ten. Sequencing used whole blood, obtained in connection with sensitization to the hapten diphenylcyclopropenone (DPC). The source of these receptors is a woman aged 40 to 49 with alopecia areata. Some clones in this sample may be carry-over from other donors' samples. Each CDR3 is given without its conserved first and last residue.

cdr3_aa v_call
SARSLWGGMDEQF TRBV20-1
ASSLGDSALH TRBV12-3/TRBV12-4
ASSLGAGGLDIQY TRBV27
ASSYSPGATYGYT TRBV6-5
ASGDLTGTGNTGELF TRBV9
SATRDIPRSDTQY TRBV20-1
ASRLVGTPRDTQY TRBV12-2
ASSWTVPGELF TRBV5-5
AIRDSDRGRGSPLH TRBV10-3
ASSLVAGLTDTQY TRBV7-8
ASTTGVLAKNIQY TRBV6-2/TRBV6-3
ASSLGQVNQPQH TRBV5-1
ASTLRGSRVNTEAF TRBV6-6
ASSLGGGWSGNQPQH TRBV28
SVENPGYSYNEQF TRBV29-1
ASSSLQDRTDTQY TRBV28
SASPGPHGQY TRBV20-1
ASSPWTSGAYEQY TRBV3-1
ASSLDGNIGGNEKLF TRBV5-1
ATGSYGYT TRBV28
ASSLYGAGQPQH TRBV12-3/TRBV12-4
SARFPSGSEDEQY TRBV20-1
SASAGAPDTQY TRBV20-1
SVRLGTSNTGELF TRBV29-1
SARRGLDTQY TRBV20-1
ASRPAYLNQPQH TRBV6-1
ASSPVLGVKSYNEQF TRBV28
ASSLADEQF TRBV5-1
SVEWGGKNIQY TRBV20-1
ASRGQVSSYEQY TRBV7-8
ASSSQGTSFYNSPLH TRBV7-2
ASSQATRDYEQY TRBV4-1
SGGRGNQPQH TRBV20-1
ASSFQGASNYGYT TRBV7-2
ASSLQRETGEQY TRBV11-1
ASRSTLGTGSYGYT TRBV6-5
ASSLARLSSSYNEQF TRBV7-2
ASRPSVGTRGITDTQY TRBV6-6
ASSLFQPSNTGKLF TRBV11-1
ASSQGQASSNQPQH TRBV7-2
ASSGDTALNTEAF TRBV9
ASSQESRNQQF TRBV2